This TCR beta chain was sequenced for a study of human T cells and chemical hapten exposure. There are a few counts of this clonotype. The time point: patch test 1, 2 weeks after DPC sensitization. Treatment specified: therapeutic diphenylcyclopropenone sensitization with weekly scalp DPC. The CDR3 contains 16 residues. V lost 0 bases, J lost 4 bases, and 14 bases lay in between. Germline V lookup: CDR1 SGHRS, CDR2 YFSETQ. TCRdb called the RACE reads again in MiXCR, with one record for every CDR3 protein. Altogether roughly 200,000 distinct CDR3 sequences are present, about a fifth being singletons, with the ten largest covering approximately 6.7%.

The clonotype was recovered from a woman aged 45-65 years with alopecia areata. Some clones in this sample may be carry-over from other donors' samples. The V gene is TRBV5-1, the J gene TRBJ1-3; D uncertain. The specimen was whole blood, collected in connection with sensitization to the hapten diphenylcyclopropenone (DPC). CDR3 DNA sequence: TGCGCCAGCAGCTTGGGTGGCCCCTCGGCCGGAAACACCATATATTTT. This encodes CASSLGGPSAGNTIYF.